This TCR beta chain was documented in a study of T cell clones after liver transplantation. At the level of the study: TCRbeta sequencing after a pre-transplant mixed lymphocyte reaction identified graft-donor-reactive clones, later tracked in post-transplant blood. Tolerance: complete withdrawal held at least one year, liver enzymes staying within twice normal.

About this clone itself: The target antigen is unknown.

Sequencing used immunoSEQ multiplex PCR; TCRdb keeps in-frame clones, though not all of them. The sample shows around 100,000 clones, 80% to 85% of them seen only once. Findings and limits, study-wide: Rather than being deleted, graft donor-reactive T cells may have moved into the graft. In 5 of 8 subjects, circulating graft-donor-reactive CD4 TCRbeta sequences fell significantly after transplant.

There are 15 residues in the CDR3. CDR1 SEHNR and CDR2 FQNEAQ come from the germline V gene (reference sequence). V was shortened by 5 bases and J by 0 bases, with 10 bases between the two germline ends. The rearrangement joins TRBV7-9 to TRBJ1-4; D remains unclear. The sample was CD4+ T cells from blood, taken before liver transplant. The TCR was taken from a human donor who received a liver transplant. The CDR3 DNA follows: TGTGCCAGCAGCGAGCCAGGTGCAACTAATGAAAAACTGTTTTTT. It specifies CASSEPGATNEKLFF.